The 17 T cell receptor beta chains given below trace back to one sample, sequenced in a study of blood T cells in healthy people across ages. Sample-barcoded 5' priming and a J-beta primer mix drove a second PCR of roughly 7 to 11 cycles. Via MiXCR, TCRdb re-called the 5' RACE reads, giving one row per CDR3 protein. The table includes 1.5 million to 2 million distinct CDR3 sequences, roughly 30% detected once. Sequencing was carried out using blood. Receptors originate from a woman younger than 45 in good health.

This rearrangement joins TRBV3-1 to TRBJ1-2, with a weak D call TRBD1 (5 bases). Per the germline V gene, CDR1 is LGHDT and CDR2 is YNNKEL (reference sequence). Trimming took off 0 bases at V and 3 bases at J, with 14 bases between the two ends. The CDR3 has 16 residues. The CDR3 loop is CASSQERSGRDYGYTF. The CDR3 coding sequence is TGTGCCAGCAGCCAAGAACGCTCGGGACGGGACTATGGCTACACCTTC.

The rearrangement joins TRBV11-2 to TRBJ1-4; D is possibly TRBD1 (5 bases). V shed 5 bases and J shed 8 bases, with 15 bases lying between them. The CDR3 loop spans 14 amino acids. Germline values: CDR1 SGHAT, CDR2 FQNNGV. The CDR3 sequence: CASSPAEGYEKLFF. The CDR3 DNA sequence: TGTGCCAGCAGCCCCGCCGAGGGGTACGAAAAACTGTTTTTT.

This chain uses TRBV20-1 with TRBJ2-1, with a tentative D call TRBD2 (6 bases). Trimming cost V 6 bases and J 0 bases, with 24 bases left between them. The CDR3 sequence is 18 residues long. The germline gives CDR1 DFQATT, CDR2 SNEGSKA (reference sequence). The CDR3 region has the DNA TGCAGTGCCGATTCCGGGACTCTAAAACCCCTCTCCTACAATGAGCAGTTCTTC. Translation: CSADSGTLKPLSYNEQFF.

Notes on this clonotype: This may stem from a read error, because a much larger clone lies one nucleotide away. V is TRBV3-1 and J is TRBJ2-1; 9 bases line up with TRBD2. The CDR3 extends over 15 amino acids. CDR1 and CDR2 from the germline V gene are LGHDT and YNNKEL (reference sequence). V lost 1 base, J lost 3 bases, and 1 base stayed unmatched. CDR3 DNA: TGTGCCAGCAGCCAAGGGACTAGCGTCTACAATGAGCAGTTCTTC. Translating it yields CASSQGTSVYNEQFF.

V and J are TRBV20-1 and TRBJ1-6; TRBD1 matches 8 bases. CDR1 and CDR2 (germline): DFQATT, SNEGSKA (reference sequence). The CDR3 has 12 amino acids. J lost 8 bases, V lost 8 bases, and 5 bases had no gene match. Here the CDR3 DNA reads TGCAGTCAGGGGGCCGGGGATTCACCCCTCCACTTT. This gives the protein CSQGAGDSPLHF.

The gene calls are TRBV29-1 and TRBJ2-1, with 7 bases aligning to TRBD2. The CDR3 consists of 16 residues. V lost 0 bases and J lost 0; bases outside the gene matches: 5. CDR1 and CDR2 (germline): SQVTM, ANQGSEA. CDR3 sequence: CSVEDRRTSSYNEQFF. The CDR3 DNA follows: TGCAGCGTTGAAGATCGGAGGACTAGCTCCTACAATGAGCAGTTCTTC.

The V and J genes are TRBV2 and TRBJ2-1, with TRBD2 identical over 9 bases. V gave up 5 bases and J gave up 2 bases; unmatched junction bases: 4. CDR1 SNHLY and CDR2 FYNNEI come from the germline V gene. This CDR3 region has 15 residues. CDR3: CASSFKRGAYNEQFF. The CDR3 DNA is TGTGCCAGCAGTTTTAAGCGGGGGGCCTACAATGAGCAGTTCTTC.

The genes are TRBV6-2 or TRBV6-3 and TRBJ2-4; D ambiguous. Trimming took 2 bases from V and 10 from J, leaving 9 bases between them. CDR3 length: 12 amino acids. CDR1 MNHEY and CDR2 SVGEGT come from the germline V gene. The CDR3 coding sequence is TGTGCCAGCAGTTACGGCGCCCCAATTCAGTACTTC. It is translated as CASSYGAPIQYF.

As for this clonotype: A much larger clone lies one base from this, so it may be a read error. This chain links TRBV7-9 with TRBJ2-1; D remains ambiguous. This CDR3 comprises 16 residues. Germline V lookup: CDR1 SEHNR, CDR2 FQNEAQ (reference sequence). The CDR3 nucleotides are TGTGCCGGCAGCCTAACTCCAATAAACTCCTACAATGAGCAGTTCTTC. Its protein product is CAGSLTPINSYNEQFF. Looking up the rest from reference TRBV7-9 and TRBJ2-1 gives the full variable domain: DTGVSQNPRHKITKRGQNVTFRCDPISEHNRLYWYRQTLGQGPEFLTYFQNEAQLEKSRLLSDRFSAERPKGSFSTLEIQRTEQGDSAMYLCAGSLTPINSYNEQFFGPGTRLTVL.

The chain recombines TRBV5-1 with TRBJ2-6; D might be TRBD2 (5 bases). The length of the CDR3 is 16 residues. CDR1 is SGHRS, CDR2 YFSETQ, per germline. Trimming shortened V by 0 bases and J by 0 bases, and 7 bases separated the two germline ends. In DNA form, the CDR3 reads TGCGCCAGCAGCTTGGGACGGGGCTCTGGGGCCAACGTCCTGACTTTC. The encoded protein is CASSLGRGSGANVLTF.

The V and J genes are TRBV3-1 and TRBJ2-1; TRBD2 aligns across 8 bases. CDR1 is LGHDT, CDR2 YNNKEL, per germline (reference sequence). V was clipped by 4 bases and J by 13 bases; unmatched bases: 15. The CDR3 covers 15 residues. CDR3 region: CASSPLLWAGGRQFF. The CDR3 DNA is TGTGCCAGCAGCCCACTCCTCTGGGCGGGGGGCCGCCAGTTCTTC.

This clonotype was detected a few times. The rearrangement uses TRBV27 and TRBJ1-4; 8 bases match TRBD1. V dropped 4 bases and J dropped 2; count of bases not matched to a gene: 15. The CDR3 length is 19 residues. Germline lookup yields CDR1 MNHEY and CDR2 SMNVEV (reference sequence). Here the CDR3 DNA reads TGTGCCAGCAGTTCTCAACCCGGACAGGGAGGGTCTACTAATGAAAAACTGTTTTTT. It translates to CASSSQPGQGGSTNEKLFF.

The J gene is TRBJ1-2, the V gene TRBV20-1; TRBD1 might be the D (6 bases). The germline V gene has CDR1 DFQATT and CDR2 SNEGSKA (reference sequence). The CDR3 runs 15 residues. Between the trimmed V and J ends, which lost 4 bases and 2 bases, there was a span of 17 bases. CDR3 in amino acids: CSATNIGGNNYGYTF. In DNA, the CDR3 is TGCAGTGCTACCAACATAGGGGGGAACAACTATGGCTACACCTTC.

The sample holds one count of this clonotype. This rearrangement joins TRBV5-1 to TRBJ2-1, with TRBD2 matching over 7 bases. Trimming at V came to 1 base and at J to 2 bases, leaving 3 bases not matched to a gene. Germline V gene data show CDR1 as SGHRS and CDR2 as YFSETQ. CDR3 length: 15 residues. The CDR3 sequence: CASSLPGGTYNEQFF. The CDR3 bases are TGCGCCAGCAGCTTGCCGGGAGGCACCTACAATGAGCAGTTCTTC.

This clonotype has only a few counts. The rearrangement joins TRBV21-1 to TRBJ1-1. TRBV21-1 is designated a pseudogene. The CDR3 is 13 amino acids. The CDR3 coding sequence is TGTGCCAGCAGCAAAGAGTTGGCAGGAAGAGCTTTCTTT. Translating gives CASSKELAGRAFF.

This clonotype came up a few times. The chain couples TRBV6-6 to TRBJ2-5; D gene unclear. The length of the CDR3 is 13 residues. The germline V gene encodes CDR1 MNHNY and CDR2 SVGAGI (reference sequence). The V and J ends lost 0 bases and 3 bases respectively, with 5 bases between them. CDR3 in amino acids: CASSYSVKETQYF. For the CDR3, the DNA is TGTGCCAGCAGTTACTCGGTTAAAGAGACCCAGTACTTC.

The chain combines TRBV7-9 with TRBJ1-1, with D unresolved. V was cut by 4 bases and J by 6 bases, with 9 bases left in between. The CDR3 extends over 12 amino acids. Germline CDR1 reads SEHNR; CDR2 reads FQNEAQ (reference sequence). In DNA form, the CDR3 reads TGTGCCAGCAGCTCAAATGTCGCTGAAGCTTTCTTT. It encodes CASSSNVAEAFF.